This TCR beta chain appears in the sequencing data of a study of blood T cell repertoires in COVID-19. Overall study context: PBMCs, B-cell-depleted T cells, or T cells were the source of the cDNA or gDNA that made up the material.

This CDR3 comprises 16 residues. Germline assignment: CDR1 SSHAT and CDR2 FNYEAQ (reference sequence). Per the original methods: Estimated nucleated cell counts came from reference gene primer amplification. Here immunoSEQ multiplex PCR was the method, and the copy in TCRdb shows in-frame clones only, minus some. V, J and clone size reflect that table, while D and trimming were determined from the DNA. The sample comprises roughly 150,000 clones, more than 65% of which are singletons, and about 15% rests with the top ten. Comment on this clone: Its ends do not fully match the called genes, so a read error is possible.

The chain recombines TRBV7-7 with TRBJ2-3; 10 positions match TRBD2. The TCR was taken from a woman older than 75 with acute or convalescent COVID-19. Sequences were obtained from peripheral blood. The CDR3 region is CASSPGLAGGTDTQYF. CDR3 sequence (DNA): TGTGCTAGCAGCCCCGGTCTAGCGGGAGGCACAGATACGCAGTATTTT.